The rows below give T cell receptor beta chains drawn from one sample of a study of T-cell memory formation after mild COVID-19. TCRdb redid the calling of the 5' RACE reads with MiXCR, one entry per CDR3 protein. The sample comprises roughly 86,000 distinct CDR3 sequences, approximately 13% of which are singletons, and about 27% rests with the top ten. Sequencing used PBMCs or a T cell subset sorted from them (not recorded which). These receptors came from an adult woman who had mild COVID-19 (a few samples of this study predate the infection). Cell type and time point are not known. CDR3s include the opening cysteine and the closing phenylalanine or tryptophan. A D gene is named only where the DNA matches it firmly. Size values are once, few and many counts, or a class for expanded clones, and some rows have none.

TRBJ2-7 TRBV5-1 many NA TGCGCCAGCAGCTTTTTTCAGGGAGTCTACGAGCAGTACTTC CASSFFQGVYEQYF
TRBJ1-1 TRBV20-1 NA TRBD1 TGCAGTGCTAGACTTGCCGGGACAGGGGAGCGTTGGAACACTGAAGCTTTCTTT CSARLAGTGERWNTEAFF
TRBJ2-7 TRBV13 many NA TGTGCCAGCAGCCGGGGGAGCTCCTACGAGCAGTACTTC CASSRGSSYEQYF
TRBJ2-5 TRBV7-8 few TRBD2 TGTGCCAGCAGCCGACTAGCGTCACAAGAGACCCAGTACTTC CASSRLASQETQYF
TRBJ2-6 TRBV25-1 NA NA TGTGCCACCCAACAGGGAGCTGGGGCCAACGTCCTGACTTTC CATQQGAGANVLTF
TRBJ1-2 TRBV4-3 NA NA TGCGCTTCAAGCGGTTTGGGAGACTATGGCTACACCTTC CASSGLGDYGYTF
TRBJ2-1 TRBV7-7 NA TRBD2 TGTGCTAGCAGCTTGGGACTAGACGATGAGCAGTTCTTC CASSLGLDDEQFF
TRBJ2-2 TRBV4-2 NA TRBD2 TGTGCCAGCAGACAAGATCGGGGGGGTAGTAGAACCGGGGAGCTGTTTTTT CASRQDRGGSRTGELFF
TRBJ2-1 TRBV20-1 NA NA TGCAGTGCTAGAGATTTAGGCGTCCACTACAATGAGCAGTTCTTC CSARDLGVHYNEQFF
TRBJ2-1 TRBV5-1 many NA TGCGCCAGCAGCTCCACTCCTGACTCAGAAGGTTCCAATGAGCAGTTCTTC CASSSTPDSEGSNEQFF
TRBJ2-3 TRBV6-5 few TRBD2 TGTGCCAGCAGTGCGGTAGCGGGAGGGGCAGATACGCAGTATTTT CASSAVAGGADTQYF
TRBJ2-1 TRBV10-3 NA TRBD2 TGTGCCATCAGTGAGAATCTAGCGGGGTTTGAGCAGTTCTTC CAISENLAGFEQFF
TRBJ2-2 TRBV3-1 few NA TGTGCCAGCAGCCAAGATGGGTCTCTCGGGGAGCTGTTTTTT CASSQDGSLGELFF
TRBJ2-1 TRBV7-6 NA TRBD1 TGTGCCAGCAGCTCGCCACTCGGGACAGGGGTATACAATGAGCAGTTCTTC CASSSPLGTGVYNEQFF
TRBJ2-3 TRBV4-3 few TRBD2 TGCGCCAGCAGCCCAGGGACTAGCGGGAGGTGGACAGATACGCAGTATTTT CASSPGTSGRWTDTQYF
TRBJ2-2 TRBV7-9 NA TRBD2 TGTGCCAGCAGCCCAACCGGGACTACCCACACCGGGGAGCTGTTTTTT CASSPTGTTHTGELFF
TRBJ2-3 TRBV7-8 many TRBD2 TGTGCCAGCAGCCCTAGCGGGGGGGCGACAGATACGCAGTATTTT CASSPSGGATDTQYF
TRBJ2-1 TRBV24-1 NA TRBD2 TGTGCCACCAGTGATCTGTCTGCCGGGACTAGCGGAAACTACAATGAGCAGTTCTTC CATSDLSAGTSGNYNEQFF
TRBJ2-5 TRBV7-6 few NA TGTGCCAGCAGCTCCGGTAGCGGCTGGTACCAAGAGACCCAGTACTTC CASSSGSGWYQETQYF
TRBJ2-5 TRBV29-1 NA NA TGCAGCGTTGACGGGAGAGGGGGGGAGACCCAGTACTTC CSVDGRGGETQYF
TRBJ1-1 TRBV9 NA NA TGTGCCAGCAGCGTATTTCAGGGGAACACTGAAGCTTTCTTT CASSVFQGNTEAFF
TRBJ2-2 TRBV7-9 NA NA TGTGCCAGCAGCTCTTGGGACATCCCGAACACCGGGGAGCTGTTTTTT CASSSWDIPNTGELFF
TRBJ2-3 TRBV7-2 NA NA TGTGCCAGCAGCTTTCGAGACCAACTCGCCTCTCCCGATACGCAGTATTTT CASSFRDQLASPDTQYF
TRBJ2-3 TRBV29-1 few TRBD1 TGCAGCGCCCGGGACAGGGAAACTGATACGCAGTATTTT CSARDRETDTQYF
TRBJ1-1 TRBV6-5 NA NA TGTGCCAGCAGCCTTGGACAGAACACTGAAGCTTTCTTT CASSLGQNTEAFF
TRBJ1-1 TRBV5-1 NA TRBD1 TGCGCCAGCACCTCAGGACAGGGAAAGACTGAAGCTTTCTTT CASTSGQGKTEAFF
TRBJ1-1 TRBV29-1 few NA TGCAGCGTTAAAGTCGGGGGCGGGGACATGAACACTGAAGCTTTCTTT CSVKVGGGDMNTEAFF
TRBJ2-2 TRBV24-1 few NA TGTGCCACCAGTGATTGGGGACTGAACACCGGGGAGCTGTTTTTT CATSDWGLNTGELFF
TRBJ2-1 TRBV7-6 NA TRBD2 TGTGCCAGCAGCGTCCTAGCGGGGGGCTCCTACAATGAGCAGTTCTTC CASSVLAGGSYNEQFF
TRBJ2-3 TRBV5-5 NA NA TGTGCCAGCAGCTTGGGGTATAGTGGGGCAGATACGCAGTATTTT CASSLGYSGADTQYF
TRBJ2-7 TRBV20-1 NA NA TGCAGTGCTAGCATGTGGCATGGGACCCTCGAGCAGTACTTC CSASMWHGTLEQYF
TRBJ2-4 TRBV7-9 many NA TGTGCCAGCAGCCACAGAATCGGGGGCCGGTTGGACATTCAGTACTTC CASSHRIGGRLDIQYF
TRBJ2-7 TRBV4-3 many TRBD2 TGCGCCAGCAGCCAAGATGCGCTAGCGGGAGTGGTATACTTC CASSQDALAGVVYF
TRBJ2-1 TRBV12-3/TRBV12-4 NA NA TGTGCCAGCAGCTTAGCCTGGGATGAGCAGTTCTTC CASSLAWDEQFF
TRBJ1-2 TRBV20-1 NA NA TGCAGTGCTCCCCAGAGGTGGGAGGGCTACACCTTC CSAPQRWEGYTF
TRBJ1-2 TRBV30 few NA TGTGCCTGGACTTTTGTCCCGGGAGACTACACCTTC CAWTFVPGDYTF
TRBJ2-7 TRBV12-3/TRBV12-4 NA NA TGTGCCAGCAGTAACACAGGCGAGCAGTACTTC CASSNTGEQYF
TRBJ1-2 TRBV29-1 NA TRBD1 TGCAGCGTTGATGTTCCAACCGAGGGGGCTGCTAACTATGGCTACACCTTC CSVDVPTEGAANYGYTF